Shown below are 14 T cell receptor beta chains from a single sample sequenced in a study of T cell repertoires in cytomegalovirus infection. TCRdb itself ran the reads through MiXCR, one entry per CDR3 protein. The sample holds a few hundred thousand distinct CDR3 sequences, nearly 35% seen once. What these receptors recognize is not known. Sequenced material: cultured PBMCs, taken from culture after CMV antigen stimulation. These receptors all come from a human donor in good health (CMV status not recorded). Some clones in this sample may be carry-over from other donors' samples.

Notes on this clonotype: One end of the junction is discordant with germline, which a read error may explain. The gene calls are TRBV9 and TRBJ1-1; D might be TRBD1 (5 bases). The CDR3 loop spans 15 amino acids. CDR1 SGDLS and CDR2 YYNGEE come from the germline V gene. In DNA, the CDR3 is TGTGCCAGCGGCGTGGTGGAGGGGATGAACACTGAAGCTTTCTTT. Protein sequence: CASGVVEGMNTEAFF.

This clonotype has a handful of counts. V and J are TRBV28 and TRBJ2-7; 7 bases match TRBD2. V trimming: 8 bases; J trimming: 5 bases; junction bases outside the gene matches: 3. Germline V CDR1 and CDR2: MDHEN, SYDVKM. This CDR3 has 11 amino acids. The CDR3 region has the DNA TGTGCCAGCCTGGGAGGGGACGAGCAGTACTTC. Its translation is CASLGGDEQYF.

This clonotype occurred a few times. The rearrangement joins TRBV11-2 to TRBJ2-2; D remains ambiguous. Germline V CDR1 and CDR2: SGHAT, FQNNGV. V lost 3 bases to trimming and J lost 1 base, with 6 bases between them. CDR3 size: 14 residues. The CDR3 sequence is CASSFTGNTGELFF. The CDR3 DNA reads TGTGCCAGCAGCTTCACTGGGAACACCGGGGAGCTGTTTTTT.

This clonotype was counted only a few times. V gene TRBV12-5 combines with J gene TRBJ2-5, with 7 bases that match TRBD2. The germline gives CDR1 LGHNT, CDR2 FRNRAP. The J segment lost 3 bases and the V segment lost 5 bases, leaving 3 bases of the junction unmatched. This CDR3 has 13 residues. CDR3 sequence: CASGQRGEETQYF. CDR3 nucleotides: TGTGCTAGTGGTCAGCGGGGAGAAGAGACCCAGTACTTC.

This rearrangement joins TRBV6-1 to TRBJ2-1; 9 nucleotides agree with TRBD2. V shed 5 bases and J 6 bases; nucleotides not matched to a gene: 14. CDR3 size: 17 residues. Germline lookup yields CDR1 MNHNS and CDR2 SASEGT. The CDR3 protein is CASSRKPSGIAPNEQFF. For the CDR3, the DNA is TGTGCCAGCAGTCGCAAACCTAGCGGGATAGCCCCCAATGAGCAGTTCTTC.

On this clonotype itself: This may arise from a read error, as a much more abundant clone is one base away. The chain joins TRBV6-8 to TRBJ2-2; TRBD2 matches at 8 bases. This CDR3 is 16 amino acids long. The germline CDR1 and CDR2 sequences are MNHGY and SAAAGT. The V and J ends lost 6 bases and 5 bases, in that order; junction bases with no gene match: 11. CDR3 DNA sequence: TGTGCCAGCAGATTAAACCCTAGCGGGCTAACCGGGGAGCTGTTTTTT. Translating gives CASRLNPSGLTGELFF.

This clonotype was found a few times. The rearrangement joins TRBV4-3 to TRBJ2-2; no definite D call. The CDR3 consists of 17 residues. V gave up 0 bases and J gave up 2 bases, with 13 bases separating them. The germline gives CDR1 LGHNA, CDR2 YSLEER. CDR3 sequence reads: CASSQDLGLRNTGELFF. The CDR3 region has the DNA TGCGCCAGCAGCCAAGATTTGGGTCTTAGAAACACCGGGGAGCTGTTTTTT.

This clonotype turned up a few times. CDR3 protein: CASREGLAGNTDTQYF. DNA for the CDR3: TGTGCCAGCAGAGAAGGACTAGCGGGGAACACAGATACGCAGTATTTT. The chain recombines TRBV7-8 with TRBJ2-3; 12 bases match TRBD2. CDR1 and CDR2 from the germline V gene are SGHVS and FQNEAQ. V shed 6 bases, J shed 2 bases, and the junction held 6 bases outside the gene matches. The CDR3 runs to 16 residues.

This chain connects TRBV29-1 to TRBJ1-2; D gene uncertain. Germline CDR1 is SQVTM and CDR2 is ANQGSEA. This CDR3 has 13 amino acids. The V gene lost 6 bases and the J gene lost 8 bases, with 19 bases spanning the gap. In DNA, the CDR3 is TGCAGCGTCCCCTGGACTGCGGTGGGAGGCTACACCTTC. Protein sequence: CSVPWTAVGGYTF.

The genes are TRBV6-5 and TRBJ1-1; 9 bases fit TRBD1. The CDR3 is made up of 15 amino acids. Per germline, CDR1 MNHEY and CDR2 SVGAGI. The V segment lost 2 bases and the J segment 5 bases; nucleotides outside the gene matches: 6. CDR3: CASSYDRDRDTEAFF. The CDR3 DNA follows: TGTGCCAGCAGTTACGACCGGGACAGGGATACTGAAGCTTTCTTT.

This chain uses TRBV10-3 with TRBJ2-1; 10 bases agree with TRBD1. J was trimmed by 4 bases and V by 10 bases; bases with no gene match: 7. CDR3 size: 14 residues. Germline V gives CDR1 ENHRY, CDR2 SYGVKD. For the CDR3, the DNA is TGTGCCACCACAAGACAGGGGGCATACAATGAGCAGTTCTTC. This translates into CATTRQGAYNEQFF.

There are a few counts of this clonotype. This CDR3 is CASSLAEAAGNIQYF. The CDR3 DNA reads as TGTGCCAGCAGCTTAGCGGAGGCGGCTGGAAACATTCAGTACTTC. The chain recombines TRBV7-2 with TRBJ2-4, with D maybe TRBD2 (5 bases). This CDR3 has 15 residues. V was cut by 0 bases and J by 6 bases, with 12 bases left in between. Germline V gene data show CDR1 as SGHTA and CDR2 as FQGNSA.

The genes are TRBV7-9 and TRBJ2-7; D gene unclear. The V end was cut by 1 base, the J end by 7 bases, with 8 bases between. CDR3 length: 12 residues. Germline CDR1 reads SEHNR; CDR2 reads FQNEAQ (reference sequence). The CDR3, as DNA: TGTGCCAGCAGCTTAGAAGTATCTGAGCAGTACTTC. It encodes CASSLEVSEQYF.

This chain uses TRBV7-9 with TRBJ2-3; D may be TRBD1 (5 bases). The CDR3 loop spans 14 amino acids. Trimming pared 5 bases from V and 4 bases from J, leaving 13 bases between. CDR1 and CDR2 (germline): SEHNR, FQNEAQ (reference sequence). Written as DNA, the CDR3 is TGTGCCAGCAGCGCCCGACAGTCCCCAGATACGCAGTATTTT. Its translation is CASSARQSPDTQYF.